The 20 T cell receptor beta chains given below trace back to one sample, sequenced in a study of T cells after yellow fever vaccination. MiXCR, run by TCRdb on the 5' RACE reads, gives a single entry per CDR3 protein. This sample has 620,000 or so distinct CDR3 sequences, with around 17% found just once. This material consisted of PBMCs, taken 5 to 6 days after the first yellow fever vaccination. The receptors here all came from a man between 18 and 29 years old who received the YFV17D yellow fever vaccine.

A few counts support this clonotype. The chain links TRBV20-1 to TRBJ2-5; D gene ambiguous. Trimming left V 3 bases short and J 0 bases short, with 8 bases between. The CDR3 sequence is 13 residues long. CDR1 is DFQATT, CDR2 SNEGSKA, per germline (reference sequence). This CDR3 is CSASDLYQETQYF. CDR3 in DNA: TGCAGTGCTAGCGATCTATACCAAGAGACCCAGTACTTC.

This clonotype was counted between two and nine times. This rearrangement joins TRBV29-1 to TRBJ2-1, with D perhaps given as TRBD1 or TRBD2 (6 bases each). The V end lost 0 bases, the J end lost 3 bases, and 18 bases lay between the germline ends. From germline, CDR1 is SQVTM and CDR2 ANQGSEA. The CDR3 is made up of 17 amino acids. CDR3 DNA: TGCAGCGTTGAAGATCAACGGGGGCTCGATTTCTACAATGAGCAGTTCTTC. It yields the protein CSVEDQRGLDFYNEQFF.

There are many counts of this clonotype. V gene TRBV7-3 combines with J gene TRBJ2-5; no definite D call. Per the germline V gene, CDR1 is SGHTA and CDR2 is FQGTGA. CDR3 length: 13 amino acids. V was clipped by 0 bases and J by 1 base, with 3 bases between them. The CDR3 DNA sequence: TGTGCCAGCAGCTTAACTCTCCAAGAGACCCAGTACTTC. Amino acid sequence: CASSLTLQETQYF.

This clonotype was seen a few times. The chain uses TRBV5-5 and TRBJ2-7; either TRBD1 or TRBD2 may supply D (5 bases each). Trimming shortened V by 1 base and J by 7 bases, and 12 bases separated the two germline ends. The CDR3 is 13 residues long. The germline CDR1 and CDR2 sequences are SGHKS and YYEKEE (reference sequence). CDR3 nucleotide sequence: TGTGCCAGCAGCTTGTTTTCAGGGAGAGAGCAGTACGTC. Its protein product is CASSLFSGREQYV.

The chain recombines TRBV5-1 with TRBJ1-5; D not resolved. This CDR3 comprises 16 residues. Germline V gives CDR1 SGHRS, CDR2 YFSETQ. With 0 bases removed from V and 6 bases from J, the gap between germline ends came to 16 bases. The CDR3 region has the DNA TGCGCCAGCAGCTTGGCCGGGTTGGGAGGCGGTCAGCCCCAGCATTTT. It codes for CASSLAGLGGGQPQHF.

The chain is built from TRBV7-2 and TRBJ2-1, with 8 positions matching TRBD2. The CDR3 spans 16 residues. Losses at the gene ends were 2 bases for V and 4 bases for J; bases not matched to a gene: 7. Germline V gives CDR1 SGHTA, CDR2 FQGNSA. Written as DNA, the CDR3 is TGTGCCAGCAGCTTATCTCGAGCGGGGGCGTACAATGAGCAGTTCTTC. This sequence encodes CASSLSRAGAYNEQFF.

J is TRBJ1-6 and V is TRBV28; 11 bases agree with TRBD1. The junction had 13 bases not matched to a gene; V was cut back by 5 bases and J by 10 bases. The length of the CDR3 is 17 residues. Per germline, CDR1 MDHEN and CDR2 SYDVKM. The CDR3 coding sequence is TGTGCCAGCAGTGTCGGGACAGGGGGAAATCGGGGCTCACCCCTCCACTTT. It encodes CASSVGTGGNRGSPLHF. Filled out from reference TRBV28 and TRBJ1-6, the complete variable domain reads DVKVTQSSRYLVKRTGEKVFLECVQDMDHENMFWYRQDPGLGLRLIYFSYDVKMKEKGDIPEGYSVSREKKERFSLILESASTNQTSMYLCASSVGTGGNRGSPLHFGNGTRLTVT.

There are a few counts of this clonotype. The chain carries TRBV28 and TRBJ2-7, with TRBD1 identical over 7 bases. Germline V gene sequence: CDR1 MDHEN, CDR2 SYDVKM. The length of the CDR3 is 14 residues. V dropped 4 bases and J dropped 3; count of bases not matched to a gene: 6. CDR3 nucleotides: TGTGCCAGCAGTTCCGGACAGGCATACTACGAGCAGTACGTC. As protein: CASSSGQAYYEQYV.

This rearrangement joins TRBV5-5 to TRBJ2-2; 12 bases line up with TRBD2. Germline V CDR1 and CDR2: SGHKS, YYEKEE (reference sequence). The V segment lost 5 bases and the J segment 5 bases; nucleotides outside the gene matches: 10. The CDR3 has 17 amino acids. CDR3 DNA sequence: TGTGCCAGCAGAAGGGACAGTGGGACTAGCGGGACCGGGGAGCTGTTTTTT. It encodes CASRRDSGTSGTGELFF. Using reference TRBV5-5 and TRBJ2-2 for the parts outside the CDR3, the full variable domain is DAGVTQSPTHLIKTRGQQVTLRCSPISGHKSVSWYQQVLGQGPQFIFQYYEKEERGRGNFPDRFSARQFPNYSSELNVNALLLGDSALYLCASRRDSGTSGTGELFFGEGSRLTVL.

This clonotype was observed a handful of times. This sequence joins TRBV20-1 and TRBJ2-7, with a tentative D call TRBD2 (6 bases). This CDR3 contains 14 residues. CDR1 DFQATT and CDR2 SNEGSKA come from the germline V gene (reference sequence). The germline V and J ends were trimmed by 5 bases and 1 base, with 15 bases remaining between them. CDR3 protein: CSAPPAGRSYEQYF. Written as DNA, the CDR3 is TGCAGTGCTCCCCCGGCAGGGAGGTCCTACGAGCAGTACTTC.

The CDR3 DNA reads TGCGCCAGCAGCTTAGCCGCCGGGGGCGAGACAGATACGCAGTATTTT. This encodes CASSLAAGGETDTQYF. This rearrangement joins TRBV5-1 to TRBJ2-3; TRBD1 or TRBD2 may be the D gene (6 bases each). Deletions cut 2 bases from V and 3 bases from J, with 16 bases between. From germline, CDR1 is SGHRS and CDR2 YFSETQ. The CDR3 length is 16 residues.

This clonotype was seen a few times. This chain links TRBV12-3 or TRBV12-4 with TRBJ1-2; a weak D match, TRBD1 (6 bases). V dropped 6 bases and J dropped 4 bases, with 9 bases sitting between them. The CDR3 spans 12 residues. In DNA form, the CDR3 reads TGTGCCAGCAGACGACAGGCCTATGGCTACACCTTC. Residues: CASRRQAYGYTF.

This clonotype was recorded a few times. The J gene is TRBJ1-1, the V gene TRBV5-1; maybe TRBD1 (5 bases). V lost 0 bases and J lost 1, with 10 bases in between. CDR1 and CDR2 from the germline V gene are SGHRS and YFSETQ. The CDR3 consists of 15 residues. CDR3 sequence reads: CASSLAIQGNTEAFF. Here the CDR3 DNA reads TGCGCCAGCAGCTTGGCCATTCAGGGGAACACTGAAGCTTTCTTT.

This clonotype was found many times. This chain connects TRBV6-2 or TRBV6-3 to TRBJ2-3; TRBD2 matches 7 bases. The CDR3 extends over 15 amino acids. Germline V CDR1 and CDR2: MNHEY, SVGEGT. The V segment lost 7 bases and the J segment 2 bases; nucleotides outside the gene matches: 9. The CDR3 DNA reads as TGTGCCAGCACTCACGGGCTAGCGGACACAGATACGCAGTATTTT. Translated, it gives CASTHGLADTDTQYF.

This clonotype occurred a few times. The chain uses TRBV6-5 and TRBJ1-1; possibly TRBD1 for D (5 bases). This CDR3 region has 17 residues. The germline V gene has CDR1 MNHEY and CDR2 SVGAGI. The V end was cut by 0 bases, the J end by 4 bases, with 18 bases between. The DNA of the CDR3 is TGTGCCAGCAGTTACTCGATGCTTGGCAGGGAAAGCACTGAAGCTTTCTTT. This codes for CASSYSMLGRESTEAFF.

This clonotype was found a few times. The chain joins TRBV7-6 to TRBJ1-3; D uncertain. The CDR3 has 13 residues. The germline V gene encodes CDR1 SGHVS and CDR2 FNYEAQ. The V end lost 11 bases, the J end lost 0 bases, and 11 bases lay between the germline ends. This CDR3 reads CACWAFSGNTIYF. The CDR3 nucleotides read TGTGCCTGCTGGGCCTTCTCTGGAAACACCATATATTTT.

This clonotype came up many times. V gene TRBV7-2 combines with J gene TRBJ1-5, with D perhaps matching TRBD1 (5 bases). The V gene lost 5 bases and the J gene lost 7 bases, with 18 bases spanning the gap. CDR1 and CDR2 (germline): SGHTA, FQGNSA. CDR3 length: 15 residues. CDR3 bases: TGTGCCAGCAGCCCCGCCGCAGGGAACGGCCAGCCCCAGCATTTT. Encoded protein: CASSPAAGNGQPQHF.

This clonotype occurred a few times. This chain joins TRBV5-1 and TRBJ1-2; D is unclear. There are 11 residues in the CDR3. In germline, CDR1 is SGHRS, CDR2 YFSETQ. Deletions cut 4 bases from V and 8 bases from J, with 9 bases between. The CDR3: CASSDGGGYTF. The DNA of the CDR3 is TGCGCCAGCAGCGACGGTGGAGGCTACACCTTC.

The chain carries TRBV28 and TRBJ2-3; TRBD2 matches 8 bases. The CDR3 length is 14 residues. Germline CDR1 reads MDHEN; CDR2 reads SYDVKM. J was trimmed by 4 bases and V by 8 bases; bases with no gene match: 8. The DNA for the CDR3 is TGTGCCAGCCGGGGGGGGCAGGGCCCAGATACGCAGTATTTT. This codes for CASRGGQGPDTQYF.

The genes are TRBV6-1 and TRBJ2-1, with D possibly being TRBD2 (5 bases). Per germline, CDR1 MNHNS and CDR2 SASEGT. CDR3 length equals 15 residues. Trimming pared 6 bases from V and 2 bases from J, leaving 14 bases between. Here the CDR3 reads CASRTGWGAYNEQFF. CDR3 bases: TGTGCCAGCAGGACGGGGTGGGGAGCCTACAATGAGCAGTTCTTC.